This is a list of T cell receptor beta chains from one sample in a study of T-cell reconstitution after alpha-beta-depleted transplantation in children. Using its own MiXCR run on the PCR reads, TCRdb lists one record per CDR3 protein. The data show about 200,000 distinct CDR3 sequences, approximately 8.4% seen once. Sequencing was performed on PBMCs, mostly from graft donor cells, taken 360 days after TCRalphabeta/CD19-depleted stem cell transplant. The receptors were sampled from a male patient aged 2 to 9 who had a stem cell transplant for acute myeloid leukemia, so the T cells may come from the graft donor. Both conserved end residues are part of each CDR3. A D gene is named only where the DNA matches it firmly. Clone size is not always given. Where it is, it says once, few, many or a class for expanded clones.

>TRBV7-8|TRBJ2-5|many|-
CASSLRTGFQETQYF
TGTGCCAGCAGCTTAAGGACGGGTTTCCAAGAGACCCAGTACTTC
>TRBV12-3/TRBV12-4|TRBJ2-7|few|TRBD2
CASSPASGRALNEQYF
TGTGCCAGCAGTCCCGCTAGCGGGAGGGCTCTGAACGAGCAGTACTTC
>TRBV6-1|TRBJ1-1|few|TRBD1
CASRNDRGTEAFF
TGTGCCAGCAGAAACGACAGGGGCACTGAAGCTTTCTTT
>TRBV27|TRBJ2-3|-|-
CASALAPGPFTDTQYF
TGTGCCAGCGCCCTCGCCCCGGGACCTTTCACAGATACGCAGTATTTT
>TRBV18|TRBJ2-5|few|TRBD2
CASSPPSGGRQETQYF
TGTGCCAGCTCACCACCCAGCGGGGGGCGGCAAGAGACCCAGTACTTC
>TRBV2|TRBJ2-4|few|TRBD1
CASSPGTGEDIQYF
TGTGCCAGCAGCCCCGGGACAGGGGAAGACATTCAGTACTTC
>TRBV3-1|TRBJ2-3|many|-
CASSPRTDTDTQYF
TGTGCCAGCAGTCCCAGGACAGACACAGATACGCAGTATTTT
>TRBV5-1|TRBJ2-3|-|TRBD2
CASSRRGLAGGPTDTQYF
TGCGCCAGCAGTAGGAGGGGACTAGCGGGGGGGCCGACAGATACGCAGTATTTT
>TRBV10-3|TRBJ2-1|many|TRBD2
CAISAFTGGNEQFF
TGTGCCATCAGTGCTTTCACGGGGGGCAATGAGCAGTTCTTC
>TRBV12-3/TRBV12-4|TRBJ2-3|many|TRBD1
CASTGGTGKSSDTQYF
TGTGCCAGCACCGGCGGGACAGGGAAGAGTTCAGATACGCAGTATTTT
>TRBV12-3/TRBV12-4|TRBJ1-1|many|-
CASSVTGIANTEAFF
TGTGCCAGCAGTGTTACAGGGATCGCTAACACTGAAGCTTTCTTT
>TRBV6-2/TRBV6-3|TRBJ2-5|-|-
CASKKLALGETQYF
TGTGCCAGCAAAAAACTAGCCCTAGGAGAGACCCAGTACTTC
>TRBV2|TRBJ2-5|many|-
CASTGQQETQYF
TGTGCCAGCACCGGACAGCAAGAGACCCAGTACTTC
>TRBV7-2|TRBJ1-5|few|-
CASSGIYGQPQHF
TGTGCCAGCAGCGGGATTTACGGTCAGCCCCAGCATTTT
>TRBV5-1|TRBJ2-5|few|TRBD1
CASGIDRAPGETQYF
TGCGCCAGCGGGATTGACAGGGCTCCCGGAGAGACCCAGTACTTC
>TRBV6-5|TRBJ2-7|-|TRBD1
CASSYPGQGASYEQYF
TGTGCCAGCAGTTACCCCGGACAGGGAGCGTCCTACGAGCAGTACTTC
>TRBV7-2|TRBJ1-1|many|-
CASNVQVGNTEAFF
TGTGCCAGCAACGTACAGGTGGGGAACACTGAAGCTTTCTTT
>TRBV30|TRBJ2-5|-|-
CAWSVGAETQYF
TGTGCCTGGAGTGTAGGAGCCGAGACCCAGTACTTC
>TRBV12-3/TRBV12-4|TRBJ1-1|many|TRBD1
CASSPNRGRVFF
TGTGCCAGCAGCCCTAACAGGGGTAGAGTTTTCTTT
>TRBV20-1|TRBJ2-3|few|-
CSAIPRPGPITDTQYF
TGCAGTGCTATACCTCGACCGGGACCGATCACAGATACGCAGTATTTT
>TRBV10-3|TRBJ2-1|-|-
CATSAENEQFF
TGTGCCACCTCAGCTGAGAATGAGCAGTTCTTC
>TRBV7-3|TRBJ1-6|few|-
CASSSTGSSSPLHF
TGTGCCAGCAGCTCTACAGGGAGCAGTTCACCCCTCCACTTT
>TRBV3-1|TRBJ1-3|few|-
CASSQGEAGNTIYF
TGTGCCAGCAGCCAAGGAGAAGCTGGAAACACCATATATTTT
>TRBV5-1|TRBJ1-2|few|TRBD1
CASSWDRLLGDYTF
TGCGCCAGCAGCTGGGACAGACTTCTGGGAGACTACACCTTC
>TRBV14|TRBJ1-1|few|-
CASSQEMYTAAEAFF
TGTGCCAGCAGCCAAGAAATGTACACAGCAGCTGAAGCTTTCTTT
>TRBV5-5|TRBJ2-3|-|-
CASSPITGDTQYF
TGTGCCAGCAGCCCCATCACGGGAGATACGCAGTATTTT
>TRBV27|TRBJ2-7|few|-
CASSSSAPYEQYF
TGTGCCAGCAGTTCTAGCGCTCCCTACGAGCAGTACTTC
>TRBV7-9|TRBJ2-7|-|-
CASLSGVGSYEQYF
TGTGCCAGCCTGTCGGGTGTCGGGTCCTACGAGCAGTACTTC
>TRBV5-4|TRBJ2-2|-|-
CASSSPGLNTGELFF
TGTGCCAGCAGCTCGCCGGGACTTAACACCGGGGAGCTGTTTTTT
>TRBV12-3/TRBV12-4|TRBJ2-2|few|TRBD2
CASSFKSGGRGELFF
TGTGCCAGCAGTTTCAAGAGCGGGGGGAGAGGGGAGCTGTTTTTT
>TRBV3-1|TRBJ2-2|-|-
CASSQAPRGAANTGELFF
TGTGCCAGCAGCCAAGCCCCGCGGGGAGCGGCGAACACCGGGGAGCTGTTTTTT
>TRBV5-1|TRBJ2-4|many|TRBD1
CASSSGQGTGNIQYF
TGCGCCAGCAGCTCCGGACAGGGGACGGGAAACATTCAGTACTTC
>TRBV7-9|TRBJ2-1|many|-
CASSDRDKRNEQFF
TGTGCCAGCAGCGACCGGGACAAACGCAATGAGCAGTTCTTC
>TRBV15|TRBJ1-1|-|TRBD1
CATSRDYGTGSFGGNTEAFF
TGTGCCACCAGCAGAGATTACGGGACAGGGTCCTTCGGGGGCAACACTGAAGCTTTCTTT
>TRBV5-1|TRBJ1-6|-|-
CASSLDGQGNSPLHF
TGCGCCAGCAGCTTGGATGGGCAGGGTAATTCACCCCTCCACTTT
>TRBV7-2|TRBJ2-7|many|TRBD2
CASSLVASGEQYF
TGTGCCAGCAGCTTAGTGGCTAGCGGGGAGCAGTACTTC
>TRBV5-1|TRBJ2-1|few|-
CASSARLRSYNEQFF
TGCGCCAGCAGCGCCAGGCTTCGCTCCTACAATGAGCAGTTCTTC
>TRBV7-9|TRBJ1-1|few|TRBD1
CASSLSPGQLETEAFF
TGTGCCAGCAGCTTATCCCCGGGACAGTTGGAGACTGAAGCTTTCTTT
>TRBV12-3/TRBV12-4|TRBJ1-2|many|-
CASSLALGYGYTF
TGTGCCAGCAGTTTAGCGCTGGGGTATGGCTACACCTTC
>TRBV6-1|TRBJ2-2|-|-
CASRALTSAQTGELFF
TGTGCCAGCAGGGCCTTAACTAGTGCCCAGACCGGGGAGCTGTTTTTT
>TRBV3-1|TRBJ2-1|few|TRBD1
CASSQDRTGVVTF
TGTGCCAGCAGCCAAGACCGGACAGGGGTAGTCACTTTC
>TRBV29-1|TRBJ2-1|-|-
CSVPSLAPSSYNEQFF
TGCAGCGTTCCCTCGCTAGCGCCGAGCTCCTACAATGAGCAGTTCTTC
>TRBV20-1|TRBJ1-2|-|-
CSPDPIYGYTF
TGCAGTCCCGATCCCATATATGGCTACACCTTC
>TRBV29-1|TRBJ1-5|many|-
CSVEAGLNQPQHF
TGCAGCGTTGAGGCAGGACTAAATCAGCCCCAGCATTTT
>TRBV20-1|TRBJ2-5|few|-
CSARPYLNRNQETQYF
TGCAGTGCTAGACCGTACTTAAACCGAAACCAAGAGACCCAGTACTTC
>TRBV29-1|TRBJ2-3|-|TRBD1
CSVAGTGGGTDTQYF
TGCAGCGTTGCCGGGACAGGAGGAGGCACAGATACGCAGTATTTT
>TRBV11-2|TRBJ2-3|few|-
CASSPRQAHGRGKDTQYF
TGTGCCAGCAGCCCCCGACAGGCACATGGTAGGGGTAAAGATACGCAGTATTTT
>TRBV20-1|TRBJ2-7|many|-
CSALSGGNEQYF
TGCAGTGCTCTTTCAGGGGGGAACGAGCAGTACTTC
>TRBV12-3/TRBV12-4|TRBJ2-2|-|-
CASSFGQLFTGELFF
TGTGCCAGCAGTTTTGGACAGTTATTCACCGGGGAGCTGTTTTTT
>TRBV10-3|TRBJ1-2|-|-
CAISGARDGGYTF
TGTGCCATCAGTGGGGCAAGGGACGGTGGCTACACCTTC
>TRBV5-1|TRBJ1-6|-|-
CASSFLPGSPLHF
TGCGCCAGCAGCTTTCTCCCAGGATCACCCCTCCACTTT
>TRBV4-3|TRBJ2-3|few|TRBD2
CASSQVQTGLATDTQYF
TGCGCCAGCAGCCAGGTCCAGACGGGACTAGCAACAGATACGCAGTATTTT
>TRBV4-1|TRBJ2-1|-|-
CASSQEGWSYNEQFF
TGCGCCAGCAGCCAAGAAGGTTGGAGCTACAATGAGCAGTTCTTC
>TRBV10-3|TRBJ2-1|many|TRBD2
CAISEGRLAEGNEQFF
TGTGCCATCAGTGAGGGGAGACTAGCGGAGGGCAATGAGCAGTTCTTC
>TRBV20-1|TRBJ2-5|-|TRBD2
CSAVAGGNQETQYF
TGCAGTGCTGTAGCGGGGGGGAATCAAGAGACCCAGTACTTC